This T cell receptor beta chain was identified during a study of T cell changes during pregnancy in multiple sclerosis. The CDR3 extends over 16 amino acids. Losses at the gene ends were 1 base for V and 4 bases for J; bases not matched to a gene: 8. Germline CDR1 is MNHEY and CDR2 is SMNVEV (reference sequence). The table came from immunoSEQ multiplex PCR; TCRdb's copy has only in-frame clones and leaves some out. The sample lists 50,000 to 80,000 clones; around nine tenths were seen once. This rearrangement joins TRBV27 to TRBJ2-5; 8 bases line up with TRBD1. Sequenced here: CD8+ T cells from peripheral blood mononuclear cells, sampled before pregnancy. This clonotype was sampled from a female donor with multiple sclerosis, enrolled in a pregnancy study. DNA of the CDR3: TGTGCCAGCAGTTTATTCGCAGGGGGCGGAGTAGAGACCCAGTACTTC. Its protein is CASSLFAGGGVETQYF.